This section outlines one T cell receptor (beta chain) sequence together with its context. Its antigen target is currently unknown. Per-nucleotide qualities are absent, and no much larger clonotype sits a single base away. Using the deep immunoSEQ assay, TCR CDR3 regions were amplified from genomic DNA by multiplex PCR. Genomic DNA extracted from each cell subset was distributed evenly over all wells of several immunoSEQ 96-well plates, and each plate served as one replicate. For unsorted PBMC, around 330 ng genomic DNA, equal to around 30,000 T cell genomes, was loaded into each replicate PCR. Ten immunoSEQ deep assay plates were used to sequence the unsorted PBMC genomic DNA. The purified libraries were quantified using a Qubit 3.0 fluorometer, sized with a Bioanalyzer 2100, and then quantified again using the KAPA Library Quantification kit. Every immunoSEQ 96-well plate was sequenced on a dedicated single-read 150-cycle Illumina NextSeq 550 flow cell. In the authors' own workflow: Because the immunoSEQ output included only junctional sequences and no quality scores, the filtering could not be the same as the filtering used for full-length reads. Sequences were annotated with PyIR, a Python wrapper for IgBLAST v1.9, using IMGT germline references to assign V/J genes and CDR3. Reads with weak V/J assignments (E-value above 1e-6), missing CDR3, stop codons, out-of-frame junctions, or ambiguous translated residues were removed. V3J clonotypes were defined by identical inferred V gene, J gene, and CDR3 amino acid sequence. The percentage overlap between two repertoires was calculated by dividing the number of shared unique clonotypes by the size of the smaller repertoire. Three approaches were used to assess repertoire richness: RTK rarefaction, the Chao1 estimator, and Recon v2.1 estimates of unobserved clonotypes. TCRdb mirrors the immuneACCESS table, restricted to in-frame sequences. Some clones are absent from its copies; in checked studies, under half trace to an unresolved V gene, and the reason for the others is unknown. D and trimming come from the DNA, and the V and J calls and clone size come from that table. This sample holds 450,000 to 600,000 clones; 60% to 85% were observed only once. The top ten clonotypes cover 10% to 15% of the sample.

This record comes from a study of shared clonotypes between healthy human individuals (dated by TCRdb to the early 2020s). The study in broad terms: The cohort comprised two women and a few men aged 18 to 49 years. To estimate repertoire size and how much clonotype sharing occurs between individuals, the study deeply sequenced the blood TCR repertoires of five healthy adults. Libraries were prepared and TCR repertoires were sequenced by different laboratories using diverse techniques, in order to increase sequencing depth and limit assay-specific biases. Each donor's leukapheresis produced roughly between roughly 0.94 and 9.5 billion PBMCs.

Donors were healthy HIV-negative adults with no recently reported acute infections or vaccinations. Only Caucasian adults living in Nashville, Tennessee, USA were represented among the donors. For unsorted samples, 80 million to 100 million PBMCs were counted, and genomic DNA was extracted using the QIAamp DNA Blood Mini kit. After blood collection by leukapheresis, PBMCs were isolated using Ficoll-Histopaque density gradient centrifugation and then cryopreserved in the vapor phase of liquid nitrogen. Broader findings and caveats from the paper: Because the study included only a small number of donors, the genetic and exposure-history diversity represented was limited. Sampling was limited to blood, and TCR repertoires in tissue likely differ from TCR repertoires in blood. Pairwise subsampling led to the expectation that sequencing depth would affect the degree of clonotype sharing among donors.

From a lookup of the germline V gene, CDR1 and CDR2 are SGDLS and YYNGEE. The cysteine opens and the phenylalanine closes a CDR3 of 16 amino acids. Of the read, only the CDR3 DNA is kept; its 48 bases are in frame from base 1. The germline V and J ends show losses of 0 bases and 2 bases respectively, and no gene match explains 8 bases of the junction. This chain is built from TRBV9 and TRBJ2-7; TRBD2 lines up with 7 middle nucleotides. The sequence derives from a woman aged 40-49 years in good health. Some clones in this sample may be carry-over from other donors' samples. Sequencing used PBMCs. Here the CDR3 is given as CASSVEPLAGAYEQYF. The base sequence is TGTGCCAGCAGCGTAGAGCCGTTAGCGGGTGCCTACGAGCAGTACTTC.